These 3 T cell receptor beta chains came from one sample sequenced in a study of blood T cell repertoires in COVID-19. Generated by immunoSEQ multiplex PCR, the TCRdb table keeps only in-frame clones and is missing some. This table holds 110,000 to 150,000 clones, 80% to 90% found once. The sample was PBMCs or T cells enriched from blood (not recorded which). These receptors all come from a man in his forties or fifties who had recovered from COVID-19.

CDR3 DNA sequence: TGTGCCAGCAGCTCAATGGACAGGGAGGACTATGGCTACACCTTC. Translated: CASSSMDREDYGYTF. V and J are TRBV28 and TRBJ1-2; 8 nucleotides match TRBD1. Germline CDR1 is MDHEN and CDR2 is SYDVKM. V was pared by 6 bases and J by 3 bases, with 9 bases of the junction left unmatched. This CDR3 contains 15 residues.

This chain's CDR3 is CASSFGTETQYF. CDR3 DNA sequence: TGTGCCAGCAGCTTCGGTACGGAGACCCAGTACTTC. V usage is TRBV5-6 and J usage is TRBJ2-5; no definite D call. V was trimmed by 2 bases and J by 5 bases, leaving 7 bases between them. The CDR3 consists of 12 residues. Germline-derived CDR1 and CDR2 are SGHDT and YYEEEE.

The chain couples TRBV24-1 to TRBJ2-7, with D unresolved. This CDR3 region has 13 residues. V shed 5 bases and J shed 0 bases, with 7 bases lying between them. Germline CDR1 is KGHDR and CDR2 is SFDVKD. CDR3 loop: CATSGQNSYEQYV. DNA of the CDR3: TGTGCCACCAGTGGGCAGAACTCCTACGAGCAGTACGTC.